Below, 32 T cell receptor beta chains from the same sample are listed, as sequenced in a study of spatial heterogeneity in lung cancer. The sample's time point: sample taken at primary tumor resection. MiXCR was run by TCRdb on the 5' RACE reads, yielding one entry per CDR3 protein. This sample carries roughly 6,200 distinct CDR3 sequences, 18% of them seen once, and the ten largest clones take about 17%. This specimen was normal lung tissue next to the tumor, taken at surgery. The receptors here all came from a male donor with early-stage non-small cell lung cancer.

The rearrangement links TRBV7-2 to TRBJ2-5; maybe TRBD2 (6 bases). From germline, CDR1 is SGHTA and CDR2 FQGNSA. Trimming shortened V by 4 bases and J by 7 bases, and 7 bases separated the two germline ends. This CDR3 contains 11 residues. The CDR3, as DNA: TGTGCCAGCAGCTCGCGGGGGACCCAGTACTTC. This gives the protein CASSSRGTQYF.

This clonotype was detected only a few times. This chain joins TRBV4-2 and TRBJ2-5; TRBD2 agrees at 13 bases. CDR1 and CDR2 (germline): LGHNA, YNFKEQ. The V and J ends lost 4 bases and 3 bases, in that order; junction bases with no gene match: 5. The CDR3 contains 16 residues. The CDR3 here is CASSPGLAGREETQYF. The CDR3 DNA reads TGTGCCAGCAGCCCGGGACTAGCGGGAAGGGAAGAGACCCAGTACTTC.

This clonotype was observed a few times. The chain uses TRBV28 and TRBJ2-1; no clear D gene. Trimming stripped 3 bases from V and 8 bases from J, with 11 bases between. The CDR3 length is 13 residues. Per germline, CDR1 MDHEN and CDR2 SYDVKM. CDR3 in DNA: TGTGCCAGCAGTTTCATGGGTGACGATGAGCAGTTCTTC. Protein product: CASSFMGDDEQFF.

V gene TRBV29-1 combines with J gene TRBJ2-7, with 7 positions matching TRBD1. J gave up 5 bases and V 4 bases, and 8 bases lay outside the gene matches. Germline CDR1 reads SQVTM; CDR2 reads ANQGSEA. The CDR3 is 13 amino acids. CDR3 sequence (DNA): TGCAGCGTTGCCGGACAGGAAATCCACGAGCAGTACTTC. It encodes CSVAGQEIHEQYF.

This clonotype occurred a few times. V usage is TRBV3-1 and J usage is TRBJ2-1, with 9 bases lining up with TRBD1. The CDR3 totals 15 residues. J lost 9 bases, V lost 2 bases, and 8 bases had no gene match. Germline CDR1 LGHDT, CDR2 YNNKEL (reference sequence). The CDR3 sequence: CASSQSWTGESEQFF. CDR3 nucleotides: TGTGCCAGCAGCCAATCCTGGACAGGGGAAAGTGAGCAGTTCTTC.

This clonotype is medium-sized. V usage is TRBV7-2 and J usage is TRBJ2-1, with 8 nucleotides matching TRBD2. Germline loops: CDR1 SGHTA, CDR2 FQGNSA. With 5 bases clipped from V and 9 bases from J, the junction kept 9 bases outside the gene matches. This CDR3 has 14 amino acids. CDR3 bases: TGTGCCAGCAGCCAGACCAGCGGGAGTGCTGAGCAGTTCTTC. This translates into CASSQTSGSAEQFF. Full variable domain (rest looked up from reference TRBV7-2 and TRBJ2-1): GAGVSQSPSNKVTEKGKDVELRCDPISGHTALYWYRQSLGQGLEFLIYFQGNSAPDKSGLPSDRFSAERTGGSVSTLTIQRTQQEDSAVYLCASSQTSGSAEQFFGPGTRLTVL.

This clonotype is classed as medium-sized. The rearrangement uses TRBV19 and TRBJ2-2, with D unresolved. CDR1 and CDR2 (germline): LNHDA, SQIVND (reference sequence). CDR3 length: 17 amino acids. V was pared by 3 bases and J by 0 bases, with 14 bases between. The CDR3 coding sequence is TGTGCCAGTAGTATCGTCGGCCAGGCAACGAACACCGGGGAGCTGTTTTTT. Its protein is CASSIVGQATNTGELFF.

This clonotype is judged medium-sized. The J gene is TRBJ2-3, the V gene TRBV20-1; no definite D call. The CDR3 runs 14 residues. Trimming took 3 bases from V and 0 from J, leaving 10 bases between them. The germline gives CDR1 DFQATT, CDR2 SNEGSKA (reference sequence). The CDR3, as DNA: TGCAGTGCTAGTCCTCCCCAAAGCACAGATACGCAGTATTTT. Translation gives CSASPPQSTDTQYF.

This clonotype was observed a handful of times. The chain combines TRBV5-4 with TRBJ2-6, with TRBD1 matching over 9 bases. CDR3 length equals 18 residues. The germline V gene has CDR1 SGHNT and CDR2 YYREEE (reference sequence). The J segment lost 0 bases and the V segment lost 1 base, leaving 5 bases of the junction unmatched. CDR3 coding DNA: TGTGCCAGCAGCTTGATGGGACAGGGCCGCTCTGGGGCCAACGTCCTGACTTTC. The encoded protein is CASSLMGQGRSGANVLTF.

This chain connects TRBV7-6 to TRBJ2-7, with 11 bases lining up with TRBD2. The J segment lost 1 base and the V segment lost 4 bases, leaving 3 bases of the junction unmatched. Germline V CDR1 and CDR2: SGHVS, FNYEAQ. The CDR3 is 15 residues long. CDR3 loop: CASSSGTSGSYEQYF. The DNA of the CDR3 is TGTGCCAGCAGCTCCGGGACTAGCGGTTCCTACGAGCAGTACTTC.

This clonotype was detected only a few times. The V gene is TRBV6-1, the J gene TRBJ1-5, with 9 positions matching TRBD1. Germline V gives CDR1 MNHNS, CDR2 SASEGT. After removal of 8 bases from V and 4 bases from J, the junction contained 9 bases not matched to a gene. The CDR3 runs to 15 residues. The CDR3 here is CASEATDRGNQPQHF. Written as DNA, the CDR3 is TGTGCCAGCGAAGCGACGGACAGGGGAAATCAGCCCCAGCATTTT.

This clonotype was seen a handful of times. The chain couples TRBV6-2 or TRBV6-3 to TRBJ2-1; 7 nucleotides align to TRBD2. This CDR3 spans 15 amino acids. In germline, CDR1 is MNHEY, CDR2 SVGEGT. The V and J ends lost 6 bases and 9 bases, in that order; junction bases with no gene match: 14. CDR3 nucleotides: TGTGCCAGCAGCTCCGGGACTACCTTCTTCCTTGAGCAGTTCTTC. It yields the protein CASSSGTTFFLEQFF.

In its sample, this clonotype was seen a few times. The rearrangement uses TRBV24-1 and TRBJ2-3; 7 bases are a match to TRBD1. Germline assignment: CDR1 KGHDR and CDR2 SFDVKD. This CDR3 contains 15 residues. Germline trimming cut 5 bases from V and 2 bases from J; bases unmatched to any gene: 6. The CDR3 coding sequence is TGTGCCACCAGTGGAAGGGGACAGCACACAGATACGCAGTATTTT. It is translated as CATSGRGQHTDTQYF.

By its share, this clonotype is medium-sized (0.01 to 0.1%). The V gene is TRBV28, the J gene TRBJ1-2; 9 nucleotides align to TRBD1. The V and J ends lost 6 bases and 0 bases, in that order; junction bases with no gene match: 2. Per germline, CDR1 MDHEN and CDR2 SYDVKM. There are 14 residues in the CDR3. The CDR3 here is CASSGQGSNYGYTF. The CDR3 DNA reads as TGTGCCAGCAGCGGACAGGGGTCTAACTATGGCTACACCTTC.

This clonotype was detected only a few times. The chain carries TRBV29-1 and TRBJ2-6; possible D gene TRBD1, 5 bases. Per the germline V gene, CDR1 is SQVTM and CDR2 is ANQGSEA. V was shortened by 0 bases and J by 10 bases, with 7 bases between the two germline ends. CDR3 size: 12 residues. CDR3 protein: CSVEDRVNVLTF. The CDR3 nucleotides are TGCAGCGTTGAAGACAGGGTGAACGTCCTGACTTTC.

This clonotype counts as medium-sized. This chain connects TRBV29-1 to TRBJ2-7; 8 positions match TRBD1. Per germline, CDR1 SQVTM and CDR2 ANQGSEA. J lost 3 bases, V lost 1 base, and 2 bases had no gene match. This CDR3 is 13 amino acids long. CDR3 region: CSVEAGTGYEQYF. CDR3 DNA: TGCAGCGTTGAAGCAGGGACAGGCTACGAGCAGTACTTC.

This clonotype was seen more than once but under ten times. V usage is TRBV28 and J usage is TRBJ2-7; D is perhaps TRBD2 (5 bases). CDR3 length: 16 amino acids. Germline assignment: CDR1 MDHEN and CDR2 SYDVKM. V lost 7 bases and J lost 3, with 22 bases in between. The CDR3, as DNA: TGTGCCAGCACCACAACTACGCTGGGAGCCGGCTACGAGCAGTACTTC. Translation: CASTTTTLGAGYEQYF.

This clonotype was recorded a few times. This chain connects TRBV12-3 or TRBV12-4 to TRBJ2-7, with D possibly matching TRBD2 (5 bases). The CDR3 is 13 residues long. Between the trimmed V and J ends, which lost 4 bases and 6 bases, there was a span of 13 bases. The CDR3 loop is CASSWVGVGEQYF. CDR3 nucleotides: TGTGCCAGCAGTTGGGTCGGGGTCGGCGAGCAGTACTTC.

This clonotype is deemed medium-sized. The chain uses TRBV7-6 and TRBJ2-2; 8 bases fit TRBD2. The V and J ends lost 1 base and 4 bases, in that order; junction bases with no gene match: 8. The CDR3 contains 17 residues. Per the germline V gene, CDR1 is SGHVS and CDR2 is FNYEAQ. DNA of the CDR3: TGTGCCAGCAGCTTAGGATGGGCGGGAGGACCCACCGGGGAGCTGTTTTTT. Protein product: CASSLGWAGGPTGELFF.

This clonotype ranks as medium-sized. The rearrangement uses TRBV11-2 and TRBJ2-5, with D perhaps matching TRBD1 (6 bases). This CDR3 is 14 amino acids long. CDR1 is SGHAT, CDR2 FQNNGV, per germline. Trimming cost V 5 bases and J 1 base, with 11 bases left between them. The CDR3 loop reads CASSPSDSQETQYF. The DNA of the CDR3 is TGTGCCAGCAGCCCCTCGGACAGCCAAGAGACCCAGTACTTC.

This clonotype rates as medium-sized. This chain joins TRBV12-3 or TRBV12-4 and TRBJ2-2; 12 nucleotides align to TRBD1. V shed 6 bases and J 5 bases; nucleotides not matched to a gene: 4. CDR3 length: 15 residues. The CDR3 nucleotides read TGTGCCAGCAGACAGGGACAGGGGGCTACCGGGGAGCTGTTTTTT. Encoded protein: CASRQGQGATGELFF.

The chain couples TRBV6-5 to TRBJ2-7, with TRBD1 as a possible D gene (6 bases). CDR1 is MNHEY and CDR2 is SVGAGI in the germline V gene. Trimming left V 7 bases short and J 8 bases short, with 21 bases between. The CDR3 is 14 residues long. The CDR3 loop is CASTSRQGSSKQYF. In nucleotides, the CDR3 is TGTGCCAGCACCAGCCGGCAGGGGAGTTCCAAGCAGTACTTC.

The chain combines TRBV20-1 with TRBJ2-2; 12 nucleotides align to TRBD2. Germline CDR1 reads DFQATT; CDR2 reads SNEGSKA (reference sequence). The CDR3 consists of 15 residues. V lost 2 bases, J lost 10 bases, and 8 bases stayed unmatched. The chain's CDR3 is CSARKLAGGPKELFF. The CDR3 DNA is TGCAGTGCTAGAAAGCTAGCGGGAGGGCCGAAGGAGCTGTTTTTT.

To note about this clonotype: A much larger clone is a single base away; this may be a read error. This sequence joins TRBV28 and TRBJ2-2; 8 bases match TRBD2. CDR1 is MDHEN and CDR2 is SYDVKM in the germline V gene. The CDR3 spans 15 residues. J gave up 7 bases and V 6 bases, and 10 bases lay outside the gene matches. The CDR3 loop reads CASSPSGSRIGELFF. The CDR3 nucleotides are TGTGCCAGCAGCCCGAGCGGGAGCCGCATCGGGGAGCTGTTTTTT.

As concerns this clonotype: A read error may explain this, as a much larger clone is one base away. The DNA is omitted, as the CDR3 cannot be located on it reliably, and the CDR3 follows TCRdb's listing. The J gene is TRBJ1-5, the V gene TRBV20-1. In germline, CDR1 is DFQATT, CDR2 SNEGSKA (reference sequence). The CDR3 extends over 15 residues, inclusive of both ends. CDR3 in amino acids: CSAYRVGMGNQPLHF.

The J gene is TRBJ2-1, the V gene TRBV20-1; 10 bases agree with TRBD2. J was trimmed by 8 bases and V by 0 bases; bases with no gene match: 7. The CDR3 runs to 15 residues. CDR1 and CDR2 (germline): DFQATT, SNEGSKA (reference sequence). The CDR3 DNA reads as TGCAGTGCTAGAGATGGCCTAGCGGGAGCCCATGAGCAGTTCTTC. Translating gives CSARDGLAGAHEQFF.

The chain is built from TRBV9 and TRBJ2-1; 11 bases line up with TRBD2. V dropped 3 bases and J dropped 4; count of bases not matched to a gene: 3. Germline CDR1 is SGDLS and CDR2 is YYNGEE. This CDR3 is built from 15 residues. CDR3 DNA sequence: TGTGCCAGCAGCGCCACTAGCGGGAGTTACAATGAGCAGTTCTTC. Amino acid sequence: CASSATSGSYNEQFF.

There are a few counts of this clonotype. This chain uses TRBV6-1 with TRBJ1-2; D unresolved. The V end was cut by 6 bases, the J end by 1 base, with 9 bases between. The CDR3 loop spans 13 amino acids. Germline V gives CDR1 MNHNS, CDR2 SASEGT. As DNA, the CDR3 is TGTGCCAGCAGACTTCACCATAACTATGGCTACACCTTC. Amino acid sequence: CASRLHHNYGYTF.

This clonotype was found a few times. The gene calls are TRBV28 and TRBJ2-1; D gene uncertain. The CDR3 totals 11 residues. The V end was cut by 4 bases, the J end by 7 bases, with 5 bases between. The germline V gene has CDR1 MDHEN and CDR2 SYDVKM. CDR3 bases: TGTGCCAGCAGTTCTTATAATGAGCAGTTCTTC. This gives the protein CASSSYNEQFF.

The V call is TRBV7-2, the J call TRBJ2-7, with no clear D. V dropped 4 bases and J dropped 2 bases, with 12 bases sitting between them. Germline CDR1 SGHTA, CDR2 FQGNSA. This CDR3 comprises 14 residues. In DNA, the CDR3 is TGTGCCAGCAGCTCCCAGGTCGGAGCCTACGAGCAGTACTTC. This translates into CASSSQVGAYEQYF.

This clonotype is classed as medium-sized. The chain has TRBV7-8 and TRBJ2-3; no clear D gene. With 5 bases removed from V and 4 bases from J, the gap between germline ends came to 10 bases. Germline V gene lookup returns CDR1 SGHVS and CDR2 FQNEAQ. The CDR3 extends over 13 amino acids. The CDR3 sequence is CASSPRTSDTQYF. CDR3 bases: TGTGCCAGCAGCCCTAGGACCTCAGATACGCAGTATTTT.

V usage is TRBV28 and J usage is TRBJ2-7; D not certain. This CDR3 region has 12 residues. With 4 bases removed from V and 7 bases from J, the gap between germline ends came to 11 bases. CDR1 is MDHEN, CDR2 SYDVKM, per germline. For the CDR3, the DNA is TGTGCCAGCAGTTATAGGAAAGGGGAGCAGTACTTC. Its protein product is CASSYRKGEQYF.